Listed below are T cell receptor beta chains from one sample, sequenced in a study of T-cell memory formation after mild COVID-19. TCRdb analysed the 5' RACE reads with MiXCR anew, one entry per CDR3 protein. The profile shows fewer than 250,000 distinct CDR3 sequences, less than 20% of them singletons. Sequenced: PBMCs or a T cell subset sorted from them (not recorded which). The origin of the receptors is an adult woman who had mild COVID-19 (a few samples of this study predate the infection). Cell type and time point are not known. Each CDR3 is given with its conserved first and last residue. A D gene is named only where the DNA matches it firmly. The listing skips clone size in some rows; elsewhere it reads once, few, many or a size class.

d_gene: NA; j_gene: TRBJ2-2; abundance: few; v_gene: TRBV3-1; CDR3nt: TGTGCCAGCAGCCAAGCTACCACGATCCCCGGGGAGCTGTTTTTT; CDR3aa: CASSQATTIPGELFF
d_gene: NA; j_gene: TRBJ1-5; abundance: NA; v_gene: TRBV20-1; CDR3nt: TGCAGTGGGACCCAAGTGAATAGCAATCAGCCCCAGCATTTT; CDR3aa: CSGTQVNSNQPQHF
d_gene: TRBD2; j_gene: TRBJ2-3; abundance: NA; v_gene: TRBV7-2; CDR3nt: TGTGCCAGCAGCTTAGCGGGAGGGATGGGCACAGATACGCAGTATTTT; CDR3aa: CASSLAGGMGTDTQYF
d_gene: TRBD1; j_gene: TRBJ1-2; abundance: once; v_gene: TRBV4-2; CDR3nt: TGTGCCAGCAGCCAGACAACCGGGACAGGGGGCCGGGGCTACACCTTC; CDR3aa: CASSQTTGTGGRGYTF
d_gene: NA; j_gene: TRBJ1-1; abundance: few; v_gene: TRBV6-1; CDR3nt: TGTGCCAGCAGTGAAGGGCAGGTGAACACTGAAGCTTTCTTT; CDR3aa: CASSEGQVNTEAFF
d_gene: TRBD2; j_gene: TRBJ2-7; abundance: many; v_gene: TRBV4-1; CDR3nt: TGCGCCAGCAGCCAAGGAGGGGCGGGGGGACACGAGCAGTACTTC; CDR3aa: CASSQGGAGGHEQYF
d_gene: NA; j_gene: TRBJ2-7; abundance: NA; v_gene: TRBV6-6; CDR3nt: TGTGCCAGCGGCCCCTTATCCTACGAGCAGTACTTC; CDR3aa: CASGPLSYEQYF
d_gene: TRBD2; j_gene: TRBJ2-3; abundance: few; v_gene: TRBV4-2; CDR3nt: TGTGCCAGCAGCCAAGTTTCTAGCGGTGCGGATACGCAGTATTTT; CDR3aa: CASSQVSSGADTQYF
d_gene: NA; j_gene: TRBJ1-6; abundance: NA; v_gene: TRBV20-1; CDR3nt: TGCAGTGCTAGATGGAACAGGGAGGATTCACCCCTCCACTTT; CDR3aa: CSARWNREDSPLHF
d_gene: TRBD2; j_gene: TRBJ2-2; abundance: NA; v_gene: TRBV6-2/TRBV6-3; CDR3nt: TGTGCCAGCAGTTACACGAGCGGGAGGGCAAACACCGGGGAGCTGTTTTTT; CDR3aa: CASSYTSGRANTGELFF
d_gene: NA; j_gene: TRBJ1-2; abundance: NA; v_gene: TRBV12-3/TRBV12-4; CDR3nt: TGTGCCAGCAGTAGCTCCCATGACACCTCTCTGGGAGGCTACACCTTC; CDR3aa: CASSSSHDTSLGGYTF
d_gene: TRBD1; j_gene: TRBJ2-4; abundance: NA; v_gene: TRBV24-1; CDR3nt: TGTGCCACTACGGCAGGGGGAATGGAACAGCACATTCAGTACTTC; CDR3aa: CATTAGGMEQHIQYF
d_gene: TRBD1; j_gene: TRBJ1-2; abundance: NA; v_gene: TRBV24-1; CDR3nt: TGTGCCACCAGTGAACCTGGACAGGGTTCCTATGGCTACACCTTC; CDR3aa: CATSEPGQGSYGYTF
d_gene: NA; j_gene: TRBJ1-5; abundance: few; v_gene: TRBV5-1; CDR3nt: TGCGCCAGCAGCTTGGATGGATATAGCAATCAGCCCCAGCATTTT; CDR3aa: CASSLDGYSNQPQHF
d_gene: NA; j_gene: TRBJ2-7; abundance: few; v_gene: TRBV7-8; CDR3nt: TGTGCCAGCAGCACCAGGACAGTGTACGAGCAGTACTTC; CDR3aa: CASSTRTVYEQYF
d_gene: TRBD1; j_gene: TRBJ1-2; abundance: few; v_gene: TRBV20-1; CDR3nt: TGCAGTGCTGCCCTAGGACAGGGGCCCTATGGCTACACCTTC; CDR3aa: CSAALGQGPYGYTF
d_gene: NA; j_gene: TRBJ2-3; abundance: NA; v_gene: TRBV6-5; CDR3nt: TGTGCCAGCAGTTCTACCGGGACCCACGATGGAGATACGCAGTATTTT; CDR3aa: CASSSTGTHDGDTQYF
d_gene: TRBD2; j_gene: TRBJ2-1; abundance: few; v_gene: TRBV6-2/TRBV6-3; CDR3nt: TGTGCCAGCAGTGGCGGCCGGACTAGCGGGAGGTGGTCCTACAATGAGCAGTTCTTC; CDR3aa: CASSGGRTSGRWSYNEQFF
d_gene: TRBD1; j_gene: TRBJ2-1; abundance: NA; v_gene: TRBV5-1; CDR3nt: TGCGCCAGCAGCTTACGACCGGGACAGACAGGGAATGAGCAGTTCTTC; CDR3aa: CASSLRPGQTGNEQFF
d_gene: TRBD1; j_gene: TRBJ2-7; abundance: many; v_gene: TRBV6-5; CDR3nt: TGTGCCAGCAGCCTACAGGGACAGGGGGCGCCGAGGTCCTACGAGCAGTACTTC; CDR3aa: CASSLQGQGAPRSYEQYF
d_gene: NA; j_gene: TRBJ1-2; abundance: few; v_gene: TRBV27; CDR3nt: TGTGCCAGCAGTTTAGCTGGGGAGGAAGGGCGCTTTGGCTACACCTTC; CDR3aa: CASSLAGEEGRFGYTF
d_gene: TRBD1; j_gene: TRBJ1-5; abundance: NA; v_gene: TRBV29-1; CDR3nt: TGCAGCGTGGGGGACAGGGTGGCCCAGCCCCAGCATTTT; CDR3aa: CSVGDRVAQPQHF
d_gene: NA; j_gene: TRBJ2-6; abundance: few; v_gene: TRBV25-1; CDR3nt: TGTGCCAGCACCAACCTAAGCGGAGGGGCCAACGTCCTGACTTTC; CDR3aa: CASTNLSGGANVLTF
d_gene: NA; j_gene: TRBJ2-7; abundance: NA; v_gene: TRBV3-1; CDR3nt: TGTGCCAGCAGCCAGTCGACCTACTACGAGCAGTACTTC; CDR3aa: CASSQSTYYEQYF
d_gene: NA; j_gene: TRBJ1-6; abundance: NA; v_gene: TRBV9; CDR3nt: TGTGCCAGCAGCGTCTCAGGGTCGAATAATTCACCCCTCCACTTT; CDR3aa: CASSVSGSNNSPLHF
d_gene: NA; j_gene: TRBJ1-1; abundance: few; v_gene: TRBV10-3; CDR3nt: TGTGCCATCACCAACGACAGCGTTAGGGTTAGGAGGAACACTGAAGCTTTCTTT; CDR3aa: CAITNDSVRVRRNTEAFF
d_gene: TRBD1; j_gene: TRBJ1-1; abundance: NA; v_gene: TRBV7-2; CDR3nt: TGTGCCAGCAGCCGACAGGGGGCGCGAACTGAAGCTTTCTTT; CDR3aa: CASSRQGARTEAFF
d_gene: TRBD1; j_gene: TRBJ1-2; abundance: NA; v_gene: TRBV7-9; CDR3nt: TGTGCCAGCAGCTTGACAGGGGTTAACTATGGCTACACCTTC; CDR3aa: CASSLTGVNYGYTF
d_gene: TRBD2; j_gene: TRBJ2-1; abundance: NA; v_gene: TRBV5-1; CDR3nt: TGCGCCAGCAGCTTACCGGGGACTAGCGGGAAACTCTCCTACAATGAGCAGTTCTTC; CDR3aa: CASSLPGTSGKLSYNEQFF
d_gene: NA; j_gene: TRBJ1-3; abundance: few; v_gene: TRBV2; CDR3nt: TGTGCCAGCAGAGAGGGGCTAAATGGAAACACCATATATTTT; CDR3aa: CASREGLNGNTIYF